This TCR beta chain was identified during a study of blood T cell repertoires in COVID-19. Across the whole study: Acute-phase and convalescent COVID-19 samples originated in the United States, Italy and Spain.

Here immunoSEQ multiplex PCR was the method, and the copy in TCRdb shows in-frame clones only, minus some. The sample carries around 91,000 clones, about 85% recorded once. This clone was picked up one time. The origin of this receptor is a man older than 75 with acute or convalescent COVID-19. Sequenced input: peripheral blood.

CDR3 amino acids: CASIQGQGRSGELFF. The DNA for the CDR3 is TGTGCCAGCATTCAAGGACAGGGGCGCTCCGGGGAGCTGTTTTTT. This chain connects TRBV28 to TRBJ2-2, with 9 bases identical to TRBD1. The V gene end was trimmed by 7 bases and the J gene end by 6 bases; junction bases not matched to a gene: 9. The CDR3 loop spans 15 amino acids. CDR1 and CDR2 from the germline V gene are MDHEN and SYDVKM.